This TCR beta chain stems from a study of beta chain features in type 1 diabetes. Expressed TCRB transcripts got sequenced, as all isolated RNA was reverse transcribed. Sequencing was performed with immunoSEQ multiplex PCR; in TCRdb, only in-frame clones are kept and a portion is missing. This sample yields roughly 610,000 clones, of which roughly 15% are seen a single time; under 0.095% belongs to the top ten. V gave up 5 bases and J gave up 0 bases; unmatched junction bases: 5. In germline, CDR1 is SGHRS, CDR2 YFSETQ. The CDR3 runs 15 residues. The TCR originated in a man aged 18-30 years in good health. The material sequenced was naive CD4+ T cells from blood. This chain joins TRBV5-1 and TRBJ2-7; TRBD2 aligns across 10 bases. DNA for the CDR3: TGCGCCAGCAGGTTGACTAGCGGGCCCTCCTACGAGCAGTACTTC. Translating it yields CASRLTSGPSYEQYF.